A single sample is the source of the 32 T cell receptor beta chains below, sequenced in a study of blood T cells in healthy people across ages. The authors ran a second PCR of about 6 to 11 cycles using a sample-barcoded 5' primer and a J-beta primer mix. TCRdb used MiXCR to reprocess the 5' RACE reads, holding one entry per CDR3 protein. The table includes roughly 800,000 distinct CDR3 sequences, about 53% detected once. Sequenced material: blood. These receptor sequences come from an elderly man in good health.

This chain uses TRBV6-6 with TRBJ1-4; 9 positions agree with TRBD1. The CDR3 consists of 15 residues. J lost 6 bases, V lost 2 bases, and 4 bases had no gene match. Germline V gene sequence: CDR1 MNHNY, CDR2 SVGAGI (reference sequence). CDR3 loop: CASSYTTGGYEKLFF. In DNA form, the CDR3 reads TGTGCCAGCAGTTACACCACAGGGGGCTATGAAAAACTGTTTTTT.

J is TRBJ1-1 and V is TRBV5-4, with 12 nucleotides matching TRBD1. The J segment lost 0 bases and the V segment lost 4 bases, leaving 4 bases of the junction unmatched. CDR3 length equals 16 residues. Germline lookup yields CDR1 SGHNT and CDR2 YYREEE (reference sequence). The CDR3 sequence is CASSLGTGGMNTEAFF. CDR3 nucleotides: TGTGCCAGCAGCCTTGGGACAGGGGGCATGAACACTGAAGCTTTCTTT.

This sequence joins TRBV7-2 and TRBJ2-3, with TRBD2 matching over 10 bases. Germline lookup yields CDR1 SGHTA and CDR2 FQGNSA. V shed 5 bases and J 3 bases; nucleotides not matched to a gene: 8. There are 16 residues in the CDR3. CDR3 coding DNA: TGTGCCAGCAGCCTACCGGGACTAGCGAAAACAGATACGCAGTATTTT. Residues: CASSLPGLAKTDTQYF. The whole variable domain, remainder taken from reference TRBV7-2 and TRBJ2-3, is GAGVSQSPSNKVTEKGKDVELRCDPISGHTALYWYRQSLGQGLEFLIYFQGNSAPDKSGLPSDRFSAERTGGSVSTLTIQRTQQEDSAVYLCASSLPGLAKTDTQYFGPGTRLTVL.

This clonotype occurred a few times. The chain has TRBV29-1 and TRBJ2-3; possibly TRBD1 or TRBD2 for D (5 bases each). The V gene's germline CDR1 is SQVTM and CDR2 ANQGSEA. The CDR3 has 11 residues. CDR3 residues: CGLLWGDTQYF. The CDR3 DNA reads TGCGGACTGTTGTGGGGGGATACGCAGTATTTT.

This sequence joins TRBV7-2 and TRBJ1-4; no definite D call. Germline V lookup: CDR1 SGHTA, CDR2 FQGNSA. CDR3 length: 18 amino acids. Trimming took 5 bases from V and 6 from J, leaving 25 bases between them. CDR3 loop: CASSLQAGPRFGDEKLFF. CDR3 in DNA: TGTGCCAGCAGCCTCCAGGCTGGCCCCAGATTTGGAGATGAAAAACTGTTTTTT.

This chain connects TRBV20-1 to TRBJ2-2; TRBD2 is a possible D gene (5 bases). Germline V gene sequence: CDR1 DFQATT, CDR2 SNEGSKA (reference sequence). V dropped 1 base and J dropped 3 bases, with 15 bases sitting between them. CDR3 length: 16 residues. CDR3 sequence reads: CSARGLGSVDTGELFF. The CDR3 nucleotides read TGCAGTGCTAGAGGTCTAGGTAGCGTAGACACCGGGGAGCTGTTTTTT.

The chain uses TRBV13 and TRBJ2-6; D might be TRBD2 (6 bases). The CDR3 contains 17 residues. V gave up 5 bases and J gave up 4 bases, with 18 bases separating them. Germline CDR1 and CDR2: PRHDT and FYEKMQ (reference sequence). The CDR3 sequence: CASSPSGESRGANVLTF. The DNA for the CDR3 is TGTGCCAGCAGCCCCTCGGGGGAATCAAGAGGGGCCAACGTCCTGACTTTC.

This clonotype was found a few times. The rearrangement joins TRBV10-2 to TRBJ2-5; tentatively, D is TRBD2 (6 bases). V was pared by 8 bases and J by 7 bases, with 23 bases between. This CDR3 has 15 amino acids. Germline V gene lookup returns CDR1 WSHSY and CDR2 SAAADI. CDR3 in amino acids: CASEYRGLGKGTQYF. The DNA of the CDR3 is TGCGCCAGCGAGTATCGGGGACTCGGCAAAGGGACCCAGTACTTC.

The V and J genes are TRBV7-9 and TRBJ2-5, with TRBD2 matching over 13 bases. The germline gives CDR1 SEHNR, CDR2 FQNEAQ (reference sequence). V lost 5 bases, J lost 11 bases, and 11 bases stayed unmatched. The CDR3 sequence is 15 residues long. This CDR3 is CASSPPGLAGREQYF. The CDR3, as DNA: TGTGCCAGCAGCCCACCGGGACTAGCGGGGAGGGAGCAGTACTTC.

This clonotype was counted between two and nine times. V usage is TRBV27 and J usage is TRBJ1-2; D unclear. The CDR3 is made up of 13 amino acids. V shed 6 bases and J shed 4 bases, with 12 bases lying between them. The germline gives CDR1 MNHEY, CDR2 SMNVEV (reference sequence). DNA for the CDR3: TGTGCCAGCAGACTTGACGGATCCTATGGCTACACCTTC. Translated, it gives CASRLDGSYGYTF.

V usage is TRBV20-1 and J usage is TRBJ2-1, with a tentative D call TRBD1 (5 bases). Per the germline V gene, CDR1 is DFQATT and CDR2 is SNEGSKA (reference sequence). V lost 5 bases, J lost 3 bases, and 14 bases lay in between. The CDR3 totals 14 residues. The CDR3 loop is CSAPRVGDYNEQFF. CDR3 DNA sequence: TGCAGTGCTCCACGGGTAGGGGACTACAATGAGCAGTTCTTC.

This sequence joins TRBV6-1 and TRBJ1-4; no reliable D call. Looked up from germline, CDR1 is MNHNS and CDR2 is SASEGT. The V gene lost 5 bases and the J gene lost 8 bases, with 9 bases spanning the gap. This CDR3 spans 12 amino acids. As DNA, the CDR3 is TGTGCCAGCAGTTTTGGGAACGAAAAACTGTTTTTT. This codes for CASSFGNEKLFF.

This chain connects TRBV3-1 to TRBJ1-2; TRBD1 matches at 7 bases. Germline-derived CDR1 and CDR2 are LGHDT and YNNKEL (reference sequence). The CDR3 covers 12 residues. V gave up 6 bases and J gave up 8 bases; unmatched junction bases: 6. The CDR3 coding sequence is TGTGCCAGCAGGCAGGGGGTAAGCGGCTACACCTTC. Amino acids: CASRQGVSGYTF.

The J gene is TRBJ2-1, the V gene TRBV5-1, with 7 bases lining up with TRBD2. Germline V lookup: CDR1 SGHRS, CDR2 YFSETQ. The V segment lost 8 bases and the J segment 4 bases; nucleotides outside the gene matches: 6. This CDR3 has 13 amino acids. The CDR3 nucleotides are TGCGCCAGGCCGAGACTAGCTTACAATGAGCAGTTCTTC. This encodes CARPRLAYNEQFF.

In its sample, this clonotype was seen a few times. The chain is built from TRBV28 and TRBJ1-2, with 7 bases lining up with TRBD1. The CDR3 has 15 residues. The germline CDR1 and CDR2 sequences are MDHEN and SYDVKM. Losses at the gene ends were 5 bases for V and 3 bases for J; bases not matched to a gene: 9. CDR3 sequence reads: CASSKPTGLDYGYTF. For the CDR3, the DNA is TGTGCCAGCAGTAAACCGACAGGGTTAGACTATGGCTACACCTTC.

The genes are TRBV20-1 and TRBJ2-1, with D unresolved. V was trimmed by 2 bases and J by 6 bases, leaving 17 bases between them. CDR3 size: 15 residues. The germline CDR1 and CDR2 sequences are DFQATT and SNEGSKA (reference sequence). CDR3 DNA sequence: TGCAGTGCTAGACCGGCCCTTCCCCCCAGCAATGAGCAGTTCTTC. Protein sequence: CSARPALPPSNEQFF.

The V call is TRBV7-9, the J call TRBJ1-1; possibly TRBD1 for D (5 bases). Trimming shortened V by 1 base and J by 10 bases, and 25 bases separated the two germline ends. The CDR3 is 17 amino acids. Germline CDR1 SEHNR, CDR2 FQNEAQ (reference sequence). CDR3 nucleotides: TGTGCCAGCAGCTTAGTGACCGGTAGGCCTGCGCCGGGGCGAGCTTTCTTT. It yields the protein CASSLVTGRPAPGRAFF. Variable domain in full (rest from reference TRBV7-9 and TRBJ1-1): DTGVSQNPRHKITKRGQNVTFRCDPISEHNRLYWYRQTLGQGPEFLTYFQNEAQLEKSRLLSDRFSAERPKGSFSTLEIQRTEQGDSAMYLCASSLVTGRPAPGRAFFGQGTRLTVV.

This clonotype was counted between two and nine times. The chain combines TRBV27 with TRBJ2-1; 14 nucleotides align to TRBD2. Per germline, CDR1 MNHEY and CDR2 SMNVEV (reference sequence). CDR3 length equals 18 residues. V shed 2 bases and J 7 bases; nucleotides not matched to a gene: 10. The CDR3 loop is CASSLLPPTSGRGNEQFF. CDR3 sequence (DNA): TGTGCCAGCAGTTTACTGCCTCCGACTAGCGGGAGGGGGAATGAGCAGTTCTTC.

CDR3 protein: CASSRDGGLGETQYF. In DNA form, the CDR3 reads TGCGCCAGCAGCCGCGACGGAGGGCTAGGAGAGACCCAGTACTTC. The chain joins TRBV5-1 to TRBJ2-5, with D tentatively TRBD2 (6 bases). The V gene's germline CDR1 is SGHRS and CDR2 YFSETQ. The CDR3 consists of 15 residues. V was trimmed by 4 bases and J by 4 bases, leaving 17 bases between them. Combining the CDR3 with reference TRBV5-1 and TRBJ2-5 gives the whole variable domain KAGVTQTPRYLIKTRGQQVTLSCSPISGHRSVSWYQQTPGQGLQFLFEYFSETQRNKGNFPGRFSGRQFSNSRSEMNVSTLELGDSALYLCASSRDGGLGETQYFGPGTRLLVL.

The V call is TRBV27, the J call TRBJ1-6; no firm D call. The CDR3 covers 14 residues. Deletions cut 5 bases from V and 12 bases from J, with 17 bases between. Germline CDR1 reads MNHEY; CDR2 reads SMNVEV (reference sequence). In nucleotides, the CDR3 is TGTGCCAGCAGTCAAAAGACCCTGCCGGGACCCCTCCACTTT. This translates into CASSQKTLPGPLHF.

The chain couples TRBV2 to TRBJ2-1; tentative D call: TRBD2 (5 bases). In germline, CDR1 is SNHLY, CDR2 FYNNEI. Deletions cut 6 bases from V and 9 bases from J, with 15 bases between. CDR3 length: 13 residues. This CDR3 is CASRESSRGEQFF. For the CDR3, the DNA is TGTGCCAGCAGGGAATCTAGCCGGGGTGAGCAGTTCTTC.

This chain uses TRBV25-1 with TRBJ2-2; TRBD1 matches at 9 bases. V was pared by 8 bases and J by 5 bases, with 6 bases of the junction left unmatched. The germline V gene encodes CDR1 MGHDK and CDR2 SYGVNS. This CDR3 comprises 14 residues. CDR3: CASARQGGTGELFF. For the CDR3, the DNA is TGTGCCAGCGCGAGACAGGGGGGTACCGGGGAGCTGTTTTTT.

This clonotype came up a few times. This chain links TRBV12-3 or TRBV12-4 with TRBJ2-1; D is possibly TRBD2 (5 bases). The CDR3 is 15 amino acids. V was clipped by 6 bases and J by 3 bases, with 15 bases between them. This CDR3 reads CASSSSATIYNEQFF. CDR3 nucleotide sequence: TGTGCCAGCAGCTCTTCGGCGACTATCTACAATGAGCAGTTCTTC.

This clonotype came up a few times. CDR3 coding DNA: TGTGCCAGCTCACCACTAGCGGGGGACTACGAGCAGTACTTC. It translates to CASSPLAGDYEQYF. This chain connects TRBV18 to TRBJ2-7; 9 nucleotides line up with TRBD2. The CDR3 extends over 14 amino acids. J lost 3 bases, V lost 1 base, and 1 base had no gene match. Germline CDR1 KGHSH, CDR2 LQKENI.

The V and J genes are TRBV7-2 and TRBJ2-7; D is ambiguous. Germline V lookup: CDR1 SGHTA, CDR2 FQGNSA. The germline V and J ends were trimmed by 3 bases and 5 bases, with 5 bases remaining between them. There are 11 residues in the CDR3. The CDR3 sequence: CASSLKHEQYF. The CDR3 nucleotides are TGTGCCAGCAGCTTGAAGCACGAGCAGTACTTC.

This chain links TRBV5-1 with TRBJ2-6, with a weak D call TRBD1 (6 bases). CDR3 length: 15 amino acids. Trimming shortened V by 3 bases and J by 4 bases, and 11 bases separated the two germline ends. Germline values: CDR1 SGHRS, CDR2 YFSETQ. CDR3 protein: CASSSQGAGANVLTF. The CDR3, as DNA: TGCGCCAGCAGCTCACAGGGTGCCGGGGCCAACGTCCTGACTTTC.

This clonotype was found once. V usage is TRBV5-5 and J usage is TRBJ2-3; D is uncertain. This CDR3 is 11 amino acids long. V was clipped by 3 bases and J by 14 bases, with 13 bases between them. Germline CDR1 is SGHKS and CDR2 is YYEKEE (reference sequence). The CDR3 region is CASSSERYAYF. The CDR3 DNA sequence: TGTGCCAGCAGCTCAGAAAGATACGCGTATTTT.

This chain joins TRBV20-1 and TRBJ2-7; no clear D gene. The germline CDR1 and CDR2 sequences are DFQATT and SNEGSKA (reference sequence). V lost 0 bases and J lost 4, with 16 bases in between. CDR3 length: 15 residues. CDR3 sequence reads: CSARDRIESLYEQYF. The DNA of the CDR3 is TGCAGTGCTAGAGATCGGATAGAATCCCTTTACGAGCAGTACTTC.

V usage is TRBV9 and J usage is TRBJ2-4; 15 positions agree with TRBD2. The J call is in doubt because the DNA end fits TRBJ2-5 better. Germline V lookup: CDR1 SGDLS, CDR2 YYNGEE. CDR3 length: 16 amino acids. For the CDR3, the DNA is TGTGCCAGCAGCACCGGACTAGCGGGAGGGCCGGAGACCCAGTACTTC. Translated: CASSTGLAGGPETQYF.

This clonotype has a handful of counts. The rearrangement uses TRBV4-1 and TRBJ1-4; the D is unclear. The V end lost 1 base, the J end lost 10 bases, and 16 bases lay between the germline ends. Germline V gene lookup returns CDR1 MGHRA and CDR2 YSYEKL. This CDR3 spans 15 amino acids. The DNA of the CDR3 is TGCGCCAGCAGCCAAGGGGCCTTTCCGGTGGGAAAACTGTTTTTT. Protein: CASSQGAFPVGKLFF.

The chain joins TRBV2 to TRBJ1-5; 8 bases fit TRBD1. The V and J ends lost 6 bases and 2 bases, in that order; junction bases with no gene match: 6. Germline V gene lookup returns CDR1 SNHLY and CDR2 FYNNEI. The CDR3 is 15 amino acids. The DNA for the CDR3 is TGTGCCAGCAGCAGGGGGCCGTCAGGCAATCAGCCCCAGCATTTT. It is translated as CASSRGPSGNQPQHF.

The CDR3 here is CASSPGPRGHRYAYF. Written as DNA, the CDR3 is TGTGCCAGCAGTCCTGGGCCCCGCGGACACAGATACGCGTATTTT. The V and J genes are TRBV6-5 and TRBJ2-3; TRBD1 might be the D (5 bases). Germline lookup yields CDR1 MNHEY and CDR2 SVGAGI. The V and J ends lost 5 bases and 14 bases respectively, with 26 bases between them. The CDR3 is 15 residues long.